Described below is a single T cell receptor beta chain sequence and its context. This sample is part of a study of blood T cell repertoires in COVID-19. Enrolment of Seattle patients took place during active infection, and they were followed longitudinally. CDR3 length equals 14 residues. Germline CDR1 reads SNHLY; CDR2 reads FYNNEI. J lost 5 bases, V lost 7 bases, and 5 bases had no gene match. Original methodology: Estimation of nucleated cell counts was performed using reference gene primer amplification. Sequenced by immunoSEQ multiplex PCR; TCRdb stores in-frame clones only, minus some. V, J and clone size derive from that table, while D and trimming were established from the DNA sequence. The profile shows fewer than 300,000 clones, just over 85% of them singletons.

The sample comprised peripheral blood. The clonotype was recovered from a man aged 50 or older with COVID-19, enrolled during active disease. V is TRBV2 and J is TRBJ2-5; 12 bases are shared with TRBD2. CDR3 sequence reads: CASNLAGGQETQYF. For the CDR3, the DNA is TGTGCCAGCAACCTAGCGGGGGGGCAGGAGACCCAGTACTTC.